A single sample is the source of the 17 T cell receptor beta chains below, sequenced in a study of T cells after yellow fever vaccination. Each CDR3 protein gets one entry after TCRdb re-called the 5' RACE reads with MiXCR. The profile shows 60,000 to 85,000 distinct CDR3 sequences, approximately 7% of them singletons. Sequencing was performed on CD8+ T cells sorted from PBMCs, taken 5 to 6 days after the first yellow fever vaccination. The receptor set was obtained from a man aged 18 to 30 who received the YFV17D yellow fever vaccine.

The rearrangement links TRBV25-1 to TRBJ2-1, with D perhaps TRBD1 (6 bases). This CDR3 region has 16 residues. The germline V gene has CDR1 MGHDK and CDR2 SYGVNS. V was pared by 3 bases and J by 0 bases, with 12 bases between. For the CDR3, the DNA is TGTGCCAGCAGTGACCTGACAGGCGTCTCCTACAATGAGCAGTTCTTC. It yields the protein CASSDLTGVSYNEQFF.

This clonotype was seen many times. The V call is TRBV29-1, the J call TRBJ2-7; 12 bases fit TRBD2. Germline V gives CDR1 SQVTM, CDR2 ANQGSEA. The CDR3 runs 14 residues. The V gene end was trimmed by 6 bases and the J gene end by 2 bases; junction bases not matched to a gene: 5. For the CDR3, the DNA is TGCAGCGTCAAGCTAGCGGGGGGGCCCTACGAGCAGTACGTC. Translating gives CSVKLAGGPYEQYV.

The genes are TRBV20-1 and TRBJ2-4; no clear D. This CDR3 contains 15 residues. Germline V gene lookup returns CDR1 DFQATT and CDR2 SNEGSKA (reference sequence). Trimming removed 4 bases at V and 0 bases at J, with 13 bases between. CDR3 in amino acids: CSANDGQLAKNIQYF. CDR3 sequence (DNA): TGCAGTGCTAATGATGGGCAGCTAGCCAAAAACATTCAGTACTTC.

This chain uses TRBV7-2 with TRBJ2-5; D perhaps matches TRBD2 (5 bases). Trimming cost V 1 base and J 5 bases, with 14 bases left between them. This CDR3 comprises 15 residues. Germline CDR1 and CDR2: SGHTA and FQGNSA. This CDR3 is CASSLGSLACETQYF. The CDR3 DNA reads TGTGCCAGCAGCTTAGGGTCCCTAGCCTGTGAGACCCAGTACTTC.

This chain uses TRBV7-8 with TRBJ1-4, with 8 bases lining up with TRBD1. This CDR3 spans 16 amino acids. Germline V gene lookup returns CDR1 SGHVS and CDR2 FQNEAQ. J lost 4 bases, V lost 2 bases, and 6 bases had no gene match. CDR3 nucleotide sequence: TGTGCCAGCAGCTTATCCCGGGACAGGAATAATGAAAAACTGTTTTTT. Encoded protein: CASSLSRDRNNEKLFF.

This clonotype has a handful of counts. The rearrangement uses TRBV6-5 and TRBJ1-2; no clear D gene. The CDR3 has 15 amino acids. The germline V gene has CDR1 MNHEY and CDR2 SVGAGI. V was shortened by 2 bases and J by 0 bases, with 10 bases between the two germline ends. CDR3 sequence reads: CASSYHAGANYGYTF. The CDR3 DNA is TGTGCCAGCAGTTACCATGCCGGAGCTAACTATGGCTACACCTTC.

This clonotype was found many times. This chain uses TRBV7-2 with TRBJ2-1, with TRBD1 matching 8 bases. This CDR3 is 16 amino acids long. V shed 5 bases and J 0 bases; nucleotides not matched to a gene: 6. Germline V gene lookup returns CDR1 SGHTA and CDR2 FQGNSA. CDR3 amino acids: CASSATGVSSYNEQFF. The CDR3 nucleotides read TGTGCCAGCAGCGCGACAGGGGTGAGCTCCTACAATGAGCAGTTCTTC.

This clonotype was counted only a few times. The gene calls are TRBV6-1 and TRBJ2-7; D is tentatively TRBD1 or TRBD2 (5 bases each). There are 17 residues in the CDR3. Trimming removed 4 bases at V and 2 bases at J, with 21 bases between. Germline V gene sequence: CDR1 MNHNS, CDR2 SASEGT. CDR3 bases: TGTGCCAGCAGTGGGATGGGGGTCCTCAGCCACCCCTACGAGCAGTACTTC. This sequence encodes CASSGMGVLSHPYEQYF.

This clonotype has only a few counts. The chain combines TRBV4-2 with TRBJ1-1; 8 bases match TRBD1. Germline CDR1 LGHNA, CDR2 YNFKEQ. The CDR3 covers 14 residues. V shed 4 bases and J 0 bases; nucleotides not matched to a gene: 1. This chain's CDR3 is CASSRTGLNTEAFF. The CDR3 DNA sequence: TGTGCCAGCAGCCGGACAGGGTTGAACACTGAAGCTTTCTTT.

This clonotype showed up many times. The chain links TRBV6-2 or TRBV6-3 to TRBJ2-7; D gene uncertain. This CDR3 is built from 14 residues. From germline, CDR1 is MNHEY and CDR2 SVGEGT. V was pared by 0 bases and J by 1 base, with 7 bases between. The chain's CDR3 is CASSYSGRSYEQYF. In DNA form, the CDR3 reads TGTGCCAGCAGTTACTCGGGCAGATCCTACGAGCAGTACTTC.

V and J are TRBV7-2 and TRBJ2-7; 10 nucleotides agree with TRBD2. Unmatched junction bases numbered 4, after V lost 5 bases and J lost 0 bases. Germline V gives CDR1 SGHTA, CDR2 FQGNSA. This CDR3 contains 15 residues. The CDR3 nucleotides are TGTGCCAGCAGCGTGACTAGCGGGTTCTCCTACGAGCAGTACTTC. Protein product: CASSVTSGFSYEQYF.

This clonotype was seen many times. This chain joins TRBV6-6 and TRBJ1-5; no firm D call. The CDR3 spans 13 residues. Between the trimmed V and J ends, which lost 8 bases and 4 bases, there was a span of 12 bases. Germline CDR1 MNHNY, CDR2 SVGAGI (reference sequence). The CDR3 DNA follows: TGTGCCAGCCAAATCGGGGAGAATCAGCCCCAGCATTTT. Protein sequence: CASQIGENQPQHF.

This clonotype has a count of ten or more. The chain has TRBV7-8 and TRBJ2-1; D is ambiguous. Germline-derived CDR1 and CDR2 are SGHVS and FQNEAQ. The V end was cut by 1 base, the J end by 6 bases, with 10 bases between. The CDR3 is 14 residues long. As DNA, the CDR3 is TGTGCCAGCAGCTTAGTTCCGTATCCCAATGAGCAGTTCTTC. It specifies CASSLVPYPNEQFF.

Of note for this clonotype: One base away lies a much larger clone, so this may be a sequencing read error. The gene calls are TRBV7-8 and TRBJ2-3; TRBD2 aligns across 8 bases. The CDR3 extends over 15 amino acids. V was pared by 4 bases and J by 4 bases, with 7 bases of the junction left unmatched. Germline CDR1 SGHVS, CDR2 FQNEAQ. CDR3 coding DNA: TGTGCCAGCAGCTCCACGGGGGGGAACGCAGATACGCAGTATTTT. Protein product: CASSSTGGNADTQYF.

This clonotype was detected ten times or more. The chain links TRBV20-1 to TRBJ2-3, with D uncertain. The V end lost 3 bases, the J end lost 6 bases, and 10 bases lay between the germline ends. The CDR3 runs 12 residues. Looked up from germline, CDR1 is DFQATT and CDR2 is SNEGSKA (reference sequence). DNA of the CDR3: TGCAGTGCTAGGACCCTGGGGGATACGCAGTATTTT. Amino acid sequence: CSARTLGDTQYF.

This clonotype was counted many times. This chain connects TRBV7-6 to TRBJ2-2; D gene uncertain. Germline values: CDR1 SGHVS, CDR2 FNYEAQ. This CDR3 is built from 13 residues. Trimming removed 1 base at V and 8 bases at J, with 8 bases between. The CDR3 DNA reads as TGTGCCAGCAGCTTAGAGATAACGGGGGAGCTGTTTTTT. Its protein product is CASSLEITGELFF.

This clonotype was observed many times. The genes are TRBV19 and TRBJ2-7; maybe TRBD1 (5 bases). The CDR3 consists of 11 residues. Germline assignment: CDR1 LNHDA and CDR2 SQIVND (reference sequence). Trimming cost V 5 bases and J 6 bases, with 8 bases left between them. The CDR3 sequence is CASSVGLEQYF. The CDR3 nucleotides are TGTGCCAGTAGTGTGGGGCTCGAGCAGTACTTC.